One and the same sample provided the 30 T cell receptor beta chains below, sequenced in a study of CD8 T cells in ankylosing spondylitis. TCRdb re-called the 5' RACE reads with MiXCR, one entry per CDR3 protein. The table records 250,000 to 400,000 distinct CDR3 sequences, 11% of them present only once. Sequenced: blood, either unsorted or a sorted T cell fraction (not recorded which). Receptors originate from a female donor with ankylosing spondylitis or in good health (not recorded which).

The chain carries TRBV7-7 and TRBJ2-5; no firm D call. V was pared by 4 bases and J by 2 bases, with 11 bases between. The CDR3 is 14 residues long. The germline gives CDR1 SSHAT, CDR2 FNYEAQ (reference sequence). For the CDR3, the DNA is TGTGCCAGCAGCTCCGTCCTGGGGCAAGAGACCCAGTACTTC. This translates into CASSSVLGQETQYF.

The CDR3 is CASSHSGATQYF. The CDR3 bases are TGTGCCAGCAGTCATAGCGGGGCCACGCAGTATTTT. The rearrangement links TRBV11-2 to TRBJ2-3; TRBD2 matches 8 bases. The CDR3 contains 12 residues. With 6 bases clipped from V and 9 bases from J, the junction kept 5 bases outside the gene matches. Germline CDR1 is SGHAT and CDR2 is FQNNGV.

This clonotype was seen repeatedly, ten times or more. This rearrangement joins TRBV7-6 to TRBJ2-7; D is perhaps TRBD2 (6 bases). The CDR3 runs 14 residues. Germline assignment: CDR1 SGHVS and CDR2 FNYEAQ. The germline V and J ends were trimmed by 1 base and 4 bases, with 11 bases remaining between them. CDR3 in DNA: TGTGCCAGCAGCTTAGTCCCCGGGGGTTACGAGCAGTACTTC. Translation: CASSLVPGGYEQYF.

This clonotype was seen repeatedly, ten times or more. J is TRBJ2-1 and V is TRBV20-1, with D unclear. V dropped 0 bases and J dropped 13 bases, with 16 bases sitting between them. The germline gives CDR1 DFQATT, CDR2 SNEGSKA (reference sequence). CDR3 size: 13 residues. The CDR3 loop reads CSARDNFAFFQFF. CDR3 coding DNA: TGCAGTGCTAGAGATAATTTTGCGTTCTTTCAGTTCTTC.

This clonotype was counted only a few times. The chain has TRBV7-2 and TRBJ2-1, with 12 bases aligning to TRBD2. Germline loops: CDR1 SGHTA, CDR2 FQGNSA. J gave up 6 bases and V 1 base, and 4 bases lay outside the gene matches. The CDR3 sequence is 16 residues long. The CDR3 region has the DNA TGTGCCAGCAGCTTAGTCCCTAGCGGGAGGGGCAATGAGCAGTTCTTC. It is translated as CASSLVPSGRGNEQFF. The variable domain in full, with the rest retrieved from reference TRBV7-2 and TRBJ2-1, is GAGVSQSPSNKVTEKGKDVELRCDPISGHTALYWYRQSLGQGLEFLIYFQGNSAPDKSGLPSDRFSAERTGGSVSTLTIQRTQQEDSAVYLCASSLVPSGRGNEQFFGPGTRLTVL.

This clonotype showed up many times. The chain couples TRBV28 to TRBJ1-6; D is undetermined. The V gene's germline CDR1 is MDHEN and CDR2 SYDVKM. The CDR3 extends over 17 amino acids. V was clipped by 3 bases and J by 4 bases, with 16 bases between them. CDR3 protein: CASSFGPVNPYNSPLHF. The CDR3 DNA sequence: TGTGCCAGCAGTTTTGGGCCAGTTAACCCTTATAATTCACCCCTCCACTTT.

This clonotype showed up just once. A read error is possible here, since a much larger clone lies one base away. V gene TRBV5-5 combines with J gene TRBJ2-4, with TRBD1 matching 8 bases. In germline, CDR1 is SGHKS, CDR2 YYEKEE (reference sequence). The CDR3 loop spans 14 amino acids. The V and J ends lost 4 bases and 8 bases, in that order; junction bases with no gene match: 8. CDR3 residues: CASSTEMGQDIQYF. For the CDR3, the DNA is TGTGCCAGCAGCACGGAGATGGGACAGGACATTCAGTACTTC.

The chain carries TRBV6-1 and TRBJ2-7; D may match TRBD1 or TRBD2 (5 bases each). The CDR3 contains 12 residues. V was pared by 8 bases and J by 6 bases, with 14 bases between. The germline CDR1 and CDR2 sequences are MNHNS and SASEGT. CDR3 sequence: CASRGTTSEQYF. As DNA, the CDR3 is TGTGCCAGCCGAGGGACGACCTCCGAGCAGTACTTC.

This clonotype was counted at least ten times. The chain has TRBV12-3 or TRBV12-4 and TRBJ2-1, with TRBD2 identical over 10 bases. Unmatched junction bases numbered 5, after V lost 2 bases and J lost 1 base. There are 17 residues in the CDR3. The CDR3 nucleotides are TGTGCCAGCAGTTTACTAGCGGGAGTCGGATCCTACAATGAGCAGTTCTTC. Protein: CASSLLAGVGSYNEQFF.

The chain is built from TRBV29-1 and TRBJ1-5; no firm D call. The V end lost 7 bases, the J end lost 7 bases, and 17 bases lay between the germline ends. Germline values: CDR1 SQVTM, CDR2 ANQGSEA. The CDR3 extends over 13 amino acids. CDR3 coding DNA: TGCAGCGGTACTACTGGGGTAGGACAGCCCCAGCATTTT. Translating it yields CSGTTGVGQPQHF.

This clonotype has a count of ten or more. CDR3 sequence: CASSPQLGLGQNTEAFF. In nucleotides, the CDR3 is TGTGCCAGCAGTCCCCAGCTCGGGCTAGGGCAGAACACTGAAGCTTTCTTT. This chain connects TRBV6-1 to TRBJ1-1; D is ambiguous. V lost 5 bases and J 1 base, leaving 20 bases between the germline ends. In germline, CDR1 is MNHNS, CDR2 SASEGT. The CDR3 extends over 17 amino acids.

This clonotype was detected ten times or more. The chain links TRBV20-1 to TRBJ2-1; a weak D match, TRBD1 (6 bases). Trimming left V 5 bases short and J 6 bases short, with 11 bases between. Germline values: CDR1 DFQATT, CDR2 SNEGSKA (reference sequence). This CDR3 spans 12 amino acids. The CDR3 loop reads CSAQGPSNEQFF. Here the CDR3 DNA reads TGCAGTGCTCAGGGGCCTTCCAATGAGCAGTTCTTC.

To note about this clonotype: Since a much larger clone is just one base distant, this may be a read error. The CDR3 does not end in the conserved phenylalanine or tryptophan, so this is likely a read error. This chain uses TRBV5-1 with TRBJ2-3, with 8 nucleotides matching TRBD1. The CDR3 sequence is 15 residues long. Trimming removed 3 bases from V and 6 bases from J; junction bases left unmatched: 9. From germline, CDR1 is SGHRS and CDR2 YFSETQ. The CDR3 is CASSSQGATPDTQYY. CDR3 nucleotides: TGCGCCAGCAGCTCCCAGGGGGCCACGCCGGATACGCAGTATTAT.

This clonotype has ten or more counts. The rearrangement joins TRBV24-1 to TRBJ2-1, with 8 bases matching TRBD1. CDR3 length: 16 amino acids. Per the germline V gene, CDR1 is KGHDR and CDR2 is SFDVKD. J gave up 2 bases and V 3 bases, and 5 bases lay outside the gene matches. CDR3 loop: CATSDRQGSTYNEQFF. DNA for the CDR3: TGTGCCACCAGTGATCGACAGGGGTCAACCTACAATGAGCAGTTCTTC.

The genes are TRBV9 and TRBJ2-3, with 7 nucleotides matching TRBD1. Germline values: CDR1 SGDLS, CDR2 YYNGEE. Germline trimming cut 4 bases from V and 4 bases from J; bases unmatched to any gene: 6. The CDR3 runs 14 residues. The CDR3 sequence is CASSPGTEADTQYF. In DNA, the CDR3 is TGTGCCAGCAGCCCCGGGACAGAAGCAGATACGCAGTATTTT.

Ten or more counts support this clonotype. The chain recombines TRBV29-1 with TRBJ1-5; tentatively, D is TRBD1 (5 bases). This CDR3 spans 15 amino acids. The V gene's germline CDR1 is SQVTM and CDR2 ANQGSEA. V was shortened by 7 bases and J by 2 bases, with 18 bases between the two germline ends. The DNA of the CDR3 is TGCAGCGCCGTGGGGGGACCGGGGGGCAATCAGCCCCAGCATTTT. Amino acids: CSAVGGPGGNQPQHF.

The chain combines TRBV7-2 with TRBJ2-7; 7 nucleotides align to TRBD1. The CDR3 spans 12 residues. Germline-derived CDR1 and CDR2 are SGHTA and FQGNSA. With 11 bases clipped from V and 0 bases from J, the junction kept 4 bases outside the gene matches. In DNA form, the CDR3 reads TGTGCCTCCGGGACAGACTCCTACGAGCAGTACTTC. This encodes CASGTDSYEQYF.

CDR3 in DNA: TGCGCCAGCTGGGAGGGGCCTAGCGGATACAATGAGCAGTTCTTC. It yields the protein CASWEGPSGYNEQFF. This chain joins TRBV5-1 and TRBJ2-1; 7 bases agree with TRBD2. The V segment lost 7 bases and the J segment 4 bases; nucleotides outside the gene matches: 11. This CDR3 is 15 amino acids long. The V gene's germline CDR1 is SGHRS and CDR2 YFSETQ.

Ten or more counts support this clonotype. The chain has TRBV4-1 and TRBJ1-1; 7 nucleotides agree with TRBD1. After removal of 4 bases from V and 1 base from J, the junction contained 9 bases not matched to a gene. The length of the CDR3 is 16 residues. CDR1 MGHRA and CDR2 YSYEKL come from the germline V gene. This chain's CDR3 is CASSLQEGQPNTEAFF. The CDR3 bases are TGCGCCAGCAGCCTACAGGAGGGACAGCCGAACACTGAAGCTTTCTTT.

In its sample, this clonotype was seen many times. The chain's CDR3 is CASSQGSIRNHNEQFF. The DNA of the CDR3 is TGCGCCAGCAGCCAAGGATCCATCAGGAATCACAATGAGCAGTTCTTC. The chain carries TRBV4-3 and TRBJ2-1; no firm D call. This CDR3 is 16 amino acids long. The germline V gene has CDR1 LGHNA and CDR2 YSLEER. Trimming removed 1 base from V and 5 bases from J, with 15 bases in between.

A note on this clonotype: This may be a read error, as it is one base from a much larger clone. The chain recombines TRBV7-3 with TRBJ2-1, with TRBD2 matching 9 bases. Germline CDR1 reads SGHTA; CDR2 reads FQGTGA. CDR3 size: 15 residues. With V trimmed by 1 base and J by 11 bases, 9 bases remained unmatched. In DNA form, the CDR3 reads TGTGCCAGCAGCTTAAGGGGGAGCGGGGGGAATAAGCAGTTCTTC. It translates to CASSLRGSGGNKQFF.

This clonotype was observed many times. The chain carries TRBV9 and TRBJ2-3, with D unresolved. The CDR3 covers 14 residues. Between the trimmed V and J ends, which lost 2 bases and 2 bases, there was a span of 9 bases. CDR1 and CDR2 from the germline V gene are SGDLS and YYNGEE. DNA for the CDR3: TGTGCCAGCAGCGTTTCGGTGAACACAGATACGCAGTATTTT. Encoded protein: CASSVSVNTDTQYF.

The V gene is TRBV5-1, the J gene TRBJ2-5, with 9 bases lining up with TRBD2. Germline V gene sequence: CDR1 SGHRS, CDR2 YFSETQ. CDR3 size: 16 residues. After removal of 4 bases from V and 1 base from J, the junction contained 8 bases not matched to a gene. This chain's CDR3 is CASSTGLARAQETQYF. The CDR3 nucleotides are TGCGCCAGCAGCACCGGACTAGCGAGGGCCCAAGAGACCCAGTACTTC.

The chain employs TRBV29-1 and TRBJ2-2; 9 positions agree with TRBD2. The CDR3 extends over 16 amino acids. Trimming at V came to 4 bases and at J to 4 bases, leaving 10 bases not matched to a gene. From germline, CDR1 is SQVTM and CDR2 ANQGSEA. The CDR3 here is CSVVWRGGPTTGELFF. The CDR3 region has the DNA TGCAGCGTTGTATGGCGGGGGGGCCCCACCACCGGGGAGCTGTTTTTT.

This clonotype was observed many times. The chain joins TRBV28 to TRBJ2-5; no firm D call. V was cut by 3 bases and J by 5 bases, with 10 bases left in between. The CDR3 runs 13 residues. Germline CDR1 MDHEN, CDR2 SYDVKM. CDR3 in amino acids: CASSFNREETQYF. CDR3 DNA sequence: TGTGCCAGCAGTTTCAATCGCGAGGAGACCCAGTACTTC.

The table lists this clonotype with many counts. CDR3 sequence: CSARIPEGHTDTQYF. The CDR3, as DNA: TGCAGTGCTAGAATACCGGAGGGCCACACAGATACGCAGTATTTT. The chain employs TRBV20-1 and TRBJ2-3; perhaps TRBD2 as D (6 bases). Germline CDR1 reads DFQATT; CDR2 reads SNEGSKA (reference sequence). V was cut by 2 bases and J by 2 bases, with 14 bases left in between. The CDR3 totals 15 residues.

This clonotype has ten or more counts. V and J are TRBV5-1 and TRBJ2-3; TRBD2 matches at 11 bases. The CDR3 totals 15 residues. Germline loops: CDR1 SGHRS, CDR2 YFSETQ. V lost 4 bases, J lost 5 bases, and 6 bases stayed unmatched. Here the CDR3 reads CASSPSGGTVDTQYF. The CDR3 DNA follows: TGCGCCAGCAGCCCTAGCGGGGGGACAGTAGATACGCAGTATTTT.

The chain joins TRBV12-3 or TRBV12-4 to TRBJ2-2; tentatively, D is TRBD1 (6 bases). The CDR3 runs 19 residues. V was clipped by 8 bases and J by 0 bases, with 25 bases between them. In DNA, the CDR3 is TGTGCCAGCTGCCCTCGGCCGGGGACAATCAACGCGAACACCGGGGAGCTGTTTTTT. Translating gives CASCPRPGTINANTGELFF.

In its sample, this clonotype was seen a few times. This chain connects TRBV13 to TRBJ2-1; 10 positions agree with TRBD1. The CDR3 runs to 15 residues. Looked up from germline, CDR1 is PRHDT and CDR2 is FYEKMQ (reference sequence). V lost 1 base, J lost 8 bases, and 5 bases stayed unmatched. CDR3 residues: CASSLEGQGRDEQFF. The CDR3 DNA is TGTGCCAGCAGCTTAGAGGGACAGGGGCGGGATGAGCAGTTCTTC.

The CDR3 protein is CASSFGARTDTQYF. CDR3 sequence (DNA): TGCGCCAGCAGCTTTGGCGCGAGGACAGATACGCAGTATTTT. The V and J genes are TRBV5-1 and TRBJ2-3; the D is unclear. Trimming removed 2 bases from V and 3 bases from J, with 10 bases in between. The germline V gene encodes CDR1 SGHRS and CDR2 YFSETQ. The CDR3 extends over 14 amino acids.